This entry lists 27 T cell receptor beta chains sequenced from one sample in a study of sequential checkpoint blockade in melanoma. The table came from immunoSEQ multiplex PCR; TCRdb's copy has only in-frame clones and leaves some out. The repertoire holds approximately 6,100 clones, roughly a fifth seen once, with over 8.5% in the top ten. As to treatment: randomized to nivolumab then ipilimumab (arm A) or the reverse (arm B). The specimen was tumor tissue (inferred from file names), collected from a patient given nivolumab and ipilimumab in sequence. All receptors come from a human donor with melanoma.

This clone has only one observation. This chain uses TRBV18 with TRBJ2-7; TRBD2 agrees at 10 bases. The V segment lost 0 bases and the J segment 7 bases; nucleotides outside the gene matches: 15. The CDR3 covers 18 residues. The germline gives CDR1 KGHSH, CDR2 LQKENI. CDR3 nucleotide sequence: TGTGCCAGCTCACCACCTTGGGGTAGCGGGGGGTCAACGGGGGAGCAGTACTTC. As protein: CASSPPWGSGGSTGEQYF.

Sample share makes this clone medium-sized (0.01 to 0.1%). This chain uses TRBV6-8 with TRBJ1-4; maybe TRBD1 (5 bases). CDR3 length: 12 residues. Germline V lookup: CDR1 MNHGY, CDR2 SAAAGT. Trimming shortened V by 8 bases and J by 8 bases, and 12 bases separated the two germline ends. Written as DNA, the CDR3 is TGTGCCAGCTCCCCTAAGGGGGAAAAACTGTTTTTT. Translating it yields CASSPKGEKLFF.

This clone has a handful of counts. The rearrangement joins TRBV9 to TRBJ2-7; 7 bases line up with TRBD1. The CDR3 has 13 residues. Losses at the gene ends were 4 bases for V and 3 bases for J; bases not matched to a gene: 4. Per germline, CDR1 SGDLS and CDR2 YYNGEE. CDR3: CASSPTGNYEQYF. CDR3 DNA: TGTGCCAGCAGCCCGACAGGGAACTACGAGCAGTACTTC.

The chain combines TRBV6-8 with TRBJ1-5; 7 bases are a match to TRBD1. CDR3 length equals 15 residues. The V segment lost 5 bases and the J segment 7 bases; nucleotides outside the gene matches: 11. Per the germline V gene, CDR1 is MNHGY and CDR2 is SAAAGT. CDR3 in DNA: TGTGCCAGCAGTGACAGGGTCAGGGTCAAACAGCCCCAGCATTTT. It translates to CASSDRVRVKQPQHF.

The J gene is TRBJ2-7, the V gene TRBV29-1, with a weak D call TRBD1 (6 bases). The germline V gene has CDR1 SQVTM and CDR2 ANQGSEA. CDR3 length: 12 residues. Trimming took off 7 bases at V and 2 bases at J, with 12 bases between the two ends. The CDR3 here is CSGATGPYEQYF. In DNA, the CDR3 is TGCAGCGGGGCGACAGGCCCCTACGAGCAGTACTTC.

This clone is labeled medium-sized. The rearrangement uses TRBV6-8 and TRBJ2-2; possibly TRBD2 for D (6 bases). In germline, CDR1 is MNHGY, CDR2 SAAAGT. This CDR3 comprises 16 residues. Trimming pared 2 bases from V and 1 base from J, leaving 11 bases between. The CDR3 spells CASSYIASENTGELFF. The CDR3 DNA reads TGTGCCAGCAGTTACATTGCTAGCGAGAACACCGGGGAGCTGTTTTTT.

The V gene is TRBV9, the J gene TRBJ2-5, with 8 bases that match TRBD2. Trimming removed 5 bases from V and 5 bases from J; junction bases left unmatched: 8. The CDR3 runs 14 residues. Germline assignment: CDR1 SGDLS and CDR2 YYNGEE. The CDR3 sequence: CASSERELGETQYF. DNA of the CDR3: TGTGCCAGCAGTGAGCGGGAGCTAGGGGAGACCCAGTACTTC.

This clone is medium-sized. CDR3: CASSIGSLTDTQYF. The DNA for the CDR3 is TGTGCCAGTAGTATTGGGAGCCTCACAGATACGCAGTATTTT. J is TRBJ2-3 and V is TRBV19; D is perhaps TRBD2 (5 bases). This CDR3 comprises 14 residues. V was trimmed by 3 bases and J by 2 bases, leaving 9 bases between them. The germline CDR1 and CDR2 sequences are LNHDA and SQIVND (reference sequence). Filled out from reference TRBV19 and TRBJ2-3, the complete variable domain reads DGGITQSPKYLFRKEGQNVTLSCEQNLNHDAMYWYRQDPGQGLRLIYYSQIVNDFQKGDIAEGYSVSREKKESFPLTVTSAQKNPTAFYLCASSIGSLTDTQYFGPGTRLTVL.

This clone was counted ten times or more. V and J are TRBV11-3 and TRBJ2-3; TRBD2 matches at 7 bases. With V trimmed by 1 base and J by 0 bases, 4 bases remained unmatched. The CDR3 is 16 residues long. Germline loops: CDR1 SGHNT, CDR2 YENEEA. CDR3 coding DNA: TGTGCCAGCAGCTTAGGGGCTAGCGGAAGCACAGATACGCAGTATTTT. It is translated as CASSLGASGSTDTQYF.

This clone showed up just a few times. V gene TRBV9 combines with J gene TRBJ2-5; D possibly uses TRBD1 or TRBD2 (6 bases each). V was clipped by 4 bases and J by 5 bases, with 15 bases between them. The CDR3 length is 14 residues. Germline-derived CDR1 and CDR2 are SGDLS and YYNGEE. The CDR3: CASSPGAAWETQYF. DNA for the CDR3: TGTGCCAGCAGCCCGGGGGCGGCCTGGGAGACCCAGTACTTC.

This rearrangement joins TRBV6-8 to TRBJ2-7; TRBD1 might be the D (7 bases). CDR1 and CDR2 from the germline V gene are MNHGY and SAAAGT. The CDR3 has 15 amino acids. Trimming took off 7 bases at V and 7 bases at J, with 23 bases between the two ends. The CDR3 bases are TGTGCCAGCACCCCCAGGGGGGCAGGGAAACGTGAGCAGTACTTC. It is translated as CASTPRGAGKREQYF.

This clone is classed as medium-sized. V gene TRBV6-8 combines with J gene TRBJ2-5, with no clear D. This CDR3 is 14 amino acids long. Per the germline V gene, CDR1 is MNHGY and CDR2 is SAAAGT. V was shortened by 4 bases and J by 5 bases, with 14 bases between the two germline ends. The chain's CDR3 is CASSSPLMRETQYF. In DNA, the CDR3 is TGTGCCAGCAGTTCTCCCCTAATGAGGGAGACCCAGTACTTC.

For the CDR3, the DNA is TGTGCCAGTAGTATTGGGGGTACAAGGGGAGAGACCCAGTACTTC. It yields the protein CASSIGGTRGETQYF. The rearrangement uses TRBV19 and TRBJ2-5; D may be TRBD1 or TRBD2 (5 bases each). Trimming removed 3 bases at V and 4 bases at J, with 15 bases between. The CDR3 sequence is 15 residues long. Germline CDR1 LNHDA, CDR2 SQIVND (reference sequence).

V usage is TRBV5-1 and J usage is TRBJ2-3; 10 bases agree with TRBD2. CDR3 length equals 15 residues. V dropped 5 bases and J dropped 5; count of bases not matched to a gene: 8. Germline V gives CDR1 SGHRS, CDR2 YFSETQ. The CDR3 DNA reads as TGCGCCAGCAGGGCAAGCGGGAGGGCCGAAGATACGCAGTATTTT. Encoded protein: CASRASGRAEDTQYF.

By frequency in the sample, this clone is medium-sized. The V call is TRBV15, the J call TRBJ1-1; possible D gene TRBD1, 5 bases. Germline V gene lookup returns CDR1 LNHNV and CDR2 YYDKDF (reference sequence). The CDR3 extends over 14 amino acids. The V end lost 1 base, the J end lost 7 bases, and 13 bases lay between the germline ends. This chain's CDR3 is CATSRARGNGEAFF. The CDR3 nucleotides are TGTGCCACCAGCAGAGCTCGGGGGAACGGTGAAGCTTTCTTT.

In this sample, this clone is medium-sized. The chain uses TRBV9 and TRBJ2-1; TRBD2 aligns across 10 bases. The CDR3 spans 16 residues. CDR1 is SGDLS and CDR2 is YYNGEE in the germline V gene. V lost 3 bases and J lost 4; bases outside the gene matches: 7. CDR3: CASSGLLAGPYNEQFF. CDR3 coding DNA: TGTGCCAGCAGCGGACTACTAGCGGGGCCTTACAATGAGCAGTTCTTC.

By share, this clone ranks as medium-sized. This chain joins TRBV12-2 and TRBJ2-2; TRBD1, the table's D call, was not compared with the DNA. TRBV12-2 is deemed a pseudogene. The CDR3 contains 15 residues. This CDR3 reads CAILQGAPNTGELFF. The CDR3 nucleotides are TGTGCCATCCTACAGGGGGCCCCGAACACCGGGGAGCTGTTTTTT.

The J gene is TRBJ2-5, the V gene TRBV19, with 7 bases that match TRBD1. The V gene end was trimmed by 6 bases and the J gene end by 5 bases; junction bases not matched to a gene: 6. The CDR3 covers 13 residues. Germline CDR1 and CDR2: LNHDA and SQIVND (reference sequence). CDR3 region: CASRLTGTETQYF. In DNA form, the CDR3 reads TGTGCCAGTAGGCTGACAGGGACGGAGACCCAGTACTTC.

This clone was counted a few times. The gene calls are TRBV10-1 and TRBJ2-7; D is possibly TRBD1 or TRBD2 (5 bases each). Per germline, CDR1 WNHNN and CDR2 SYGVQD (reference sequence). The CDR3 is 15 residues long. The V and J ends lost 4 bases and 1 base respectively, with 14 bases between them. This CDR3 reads CASSGPGPKSYEQYF. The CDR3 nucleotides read TGCGCCAGCAGTGGACCGGGACCCAAGTCCTACGAGCAGTACTTC.

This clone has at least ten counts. CDR3 sequence (DNA): TGTGCCAGCAGCCCCGGGACAGGGGGCAACAATGAGCAGTTCTTC. Its translation is CASSPGTGGNNEQFF. The rearrangement uses TRBV11-3 and TRBJ2-1, with 12 nucleotides matching TRBD1. From germline, CDR1 is SGHNT and CDR2 YENEEA. The CDR3 is 15 residues long. The junction had 4 bases not matched to a gene; V was cut back by 5 bases and J by 5 bases.

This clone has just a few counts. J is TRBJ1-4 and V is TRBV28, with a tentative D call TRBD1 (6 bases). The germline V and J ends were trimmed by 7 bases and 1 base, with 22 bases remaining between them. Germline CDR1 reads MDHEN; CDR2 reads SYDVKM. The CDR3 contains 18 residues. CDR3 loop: CASTPPRQGSGTNEKLFF. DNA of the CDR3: TGTGCCAGCACCCCGCCCCGCCAGGGGAGTGGAACTAATGAAAAACTGTTTTTT. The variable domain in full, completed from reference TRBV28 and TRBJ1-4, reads DVKVTQSSRYLVKRTGEKVFLECVQDMDHENMFWYRQDPGLGLRLIYFSYDVKMKEKGDIPEGYSVSREKKERFSLILESASTNQTSMYLCASTPPRQGSGTNEKLFFGSGTQLSVL.

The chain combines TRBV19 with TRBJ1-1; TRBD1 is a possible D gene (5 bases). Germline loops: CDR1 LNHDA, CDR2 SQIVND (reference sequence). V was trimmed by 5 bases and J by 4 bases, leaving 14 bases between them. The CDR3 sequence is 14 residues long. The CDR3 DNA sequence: TGTGCCAGTAGTGACAGACCCCTAGGCACTGAAGCTTTCTTT. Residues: CASSDRPLGTEAFF.

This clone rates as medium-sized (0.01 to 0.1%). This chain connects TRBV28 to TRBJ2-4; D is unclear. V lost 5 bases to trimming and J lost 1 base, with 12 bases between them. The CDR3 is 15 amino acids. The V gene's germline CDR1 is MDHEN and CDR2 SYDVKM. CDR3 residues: CASSPGFGAKNIQYF. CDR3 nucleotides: TGTGCCAGCAGTCCCGGGTTTGGGGCCAAAAACATTCAGTACTTC.

The CDR3 region has the DNA TGTGCCAGCTCACCACCGGGAGCCTACGAGCAGTACTTC. This gives the protein CASSPPGAYEQYF. The chain carries TRBV18 and TRBJ2-7; tentatively, D is TRBD2 (5 bases). CDR1 and CDR2 (germline): KGHSH, LQKENI. V was trimmed by 0 bases and J by 2 bases, leaving 5 bases between them. CDR3 length: 13 residues.

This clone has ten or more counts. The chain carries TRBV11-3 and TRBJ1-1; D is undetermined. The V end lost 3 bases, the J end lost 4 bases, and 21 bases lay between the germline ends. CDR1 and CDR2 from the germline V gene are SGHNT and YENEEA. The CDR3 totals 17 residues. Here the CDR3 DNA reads TGTGCCAGCAGCTTTCTCGAAACCCCCACCTACGCCACTGAAGCTTTCTTT. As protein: CASSFLETPTYATEAFF.

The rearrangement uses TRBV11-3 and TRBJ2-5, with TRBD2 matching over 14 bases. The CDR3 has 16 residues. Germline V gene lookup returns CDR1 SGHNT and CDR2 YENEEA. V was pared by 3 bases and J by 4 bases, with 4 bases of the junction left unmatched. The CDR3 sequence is CASSFGLAGGGETQYF. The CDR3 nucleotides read TGTGCCAGCAGCTTCGGACTAGCGGGAGGAGGAGAGACCCAGTACTTC.

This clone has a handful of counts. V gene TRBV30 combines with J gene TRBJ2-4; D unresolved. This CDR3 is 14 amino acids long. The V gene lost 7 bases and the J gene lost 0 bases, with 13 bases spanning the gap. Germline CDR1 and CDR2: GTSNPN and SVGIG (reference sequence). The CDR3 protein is CASEADLAKNIQYF. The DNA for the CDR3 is TGTGCCTCTGAGGCAGACCTAGCCAAAAACATTCAGTACTTC.